This T cell receptor (beta chain) was captured by sequencing in a study of shared clonotypes between healthy human individuals. Study-wide results and limits: Estimated clonotype richness was generally higher in naive than memory subsets.

Assay: immunoSEQ multiplex PCR; the TCRdb copy retains only in-frame clones and omits some. Among around 650,000 clones listed, 95% to 97% were seen once. Concerning this clone itself: The antigen is not known. In the same sample, other DNA sequences code for this CDR3.

This CDR3 is 13 amino acids long. The V and J ends lost 1 base and 6 bases respectively, with 6 bases between them. Germline loops: CDR1 SEHNR, CDR2 FQNEAQ (reference sequence). The naive CD8 subset, CD45RO-negative cells positively selected for CCR7, excluded terminally differentiated effector memory CD45RA+ cells. V and J are TRBV7-9 and TRBJ2-2; D ambiguous. The sample taken for sequencing was naive CD8+ T cells sorted from blood. The receptor was isolated from a woman aged 25 to 39 in good health. The CDR3 bases are TGTGCCAGCAGCTTAGTGGGGTCCGGGGAGCTGTTTTTT. Residues: CASSLVGSGELFF.